One and the same sample provided the 26 T cell receptor beta chains below, sequenced in a study of T cell repertoires in cytomegalovirus infection. TCRdb processed the reads anew with MiXCR; each CDR3 protein has one entry. The sample consists of a few hundred thousand distinct CDR3 sequences, roughly 43% of them appearing once. What these receptors recognize is not known. The input for sequencing was cultured PBMCs, taken from culture after CMV antigen stimulation. The receptors come from a human donor in good health (CMV status not recorded). Some clones in this sample may be carry-over from other donors' samples.

The DNA of the CDR3 is TGTGCCAGCAGTTACCCCTTGGCCAGGAACACTGAAGCTTTCTTT. It yields the protein CASSYPLARNTEAFF. The rearrangement uses TRBV6-6 and TRBJ1-1, with unresolved D. The V end was cut by 2 bases, the J end by 1 base, with 11 bases between. Germline V CDR1 and CDR2: MNHNY, SVGAGI (reference sequence). The CDR3 runs to 15 residues.

This chain connects TRBV6-6 to TRBJ1-1; D is unresolved. V lost 2 bases and J lost 5, with 15 bases in between. Germline CDR1 reads MNHNY; CDR2 reads SVGAGI (reference sequence). This CDR3 is 15 amino acids long. CDR3 sequence (DNA): TGTGCCAGCAGTTACAGCGGGCATTTGAGAACTGAAGCTTTCTTT. It is translated as CASSYSGHLRTEAFF.

The chain is built from TRBV7-2 and TRBJ2-5; no firm D call. Per germline, CDR1 SGHTA and CDR2 FQGNSA. This CDR3 has 14 amino acids. V shed 5 bases and J shed 1 base, with 11 bases lying between them. The CDR3 coding sequence is TGTGCCAGCAGCCTAGGACGGTCCCAAGAGACCCAGTACTTC. Encoded protein: CASSLGRSQETQYF.

The chain recombines TRBV6-2 or TRBV6-3 with TRBJ2-7; D not resolved. Trimming took off 8 bases at V and 2 bases at J, with 13 bases between the two ends. CDR1 MNHEY and CDR2 SVGEGT come from the germline V gene. The CDR3 length is 13 residues. CDR3 loop: CASEDPPAYEQYF. The CDR3 bases are TGTGCCAGCGAAGACCCTCCTGCCTACGAGCAGTACTTC.

The rearrangement links TRBV7-4 to TRBJ2-3, with D uncertain. The ends were cut back, 8 bases at V and 6 bases at J, with 6 bases in the middle. CDR3 length equals 10 residues. From germline, CDR1 is SGHVT and CDR2 SQSDAQ. CDR3 in amino acids: CASGEDTQYF. In DNA form, the CDR3 reads TGTGCCAGCGGCGAGGATACGCAGTATTTT.

V and J are TRBV10-3 and TRBJ2-6; TRBD1 agrees at 7 bases. Germline lookup yields CDR1 ENHRY and CDR2 SYGVKD. The CDR3 loop spans 16 amino acids. V was clipped by 8 bases and J by 2 bases; unmatched bases: 9. The DNA for the CDR3 is TGTGCCATCGGACAGGCCGCCGGTCCTGGGGCCAACGTCCTGACTTTC. Translation gives CAIGQAAGPGANVLTF.

V is TRBV7-8 and J is TRBJ1-4; possible D gene TRBD1, 6 bases. The CDR3 contains 15 residues. Germline V CDR1 and CDR2: SGHVS, FQNEAQ. V lost 1 base to trimming and J lost 5 bases, with 11 bases between them. CDR3 region: CASSLVDSMNEKLFF. CDR3 DNA: TGTGCCAGCAGCTTAGTGGACAGTATGAATGAAAAACTGTTTTTT.

The chain has TRBV11-2 and TRBJ2-3; a weak D match, TRBD1 (6 bases). Germline CDR1 is SGHAT and CDR2 is FQNNGV. The CDR3 extends over 18 amino acids. V shed 2 bases and J shed 4 bases, with 22 bases lying between them. The CDR3 sequence is CASSLRPYRVGDPDTQYF. For the CDR3, the DNA is TGTGCCAGCAGCTTACGCCCTTACAGGGTAGGGGACCCAGATACGCAGTATTTT.

The J gene is TRBJ2-3, the V gene TRBV11-2; D may correspond to TRBD1 or TRBD2 (7 bases each). The germline V gene encodes CDR1 SGHAT and CDR2 FQNNGV. Deletions cut 5 bases from V and 4 bases from J, with 19 bases between. The CDR3 totals 16 residues. The CDR3 bases are TGTGCCAGCAGCCCCGACAGGGAGGGTCCGTCAGATACGCAGTATTTT. As protein: CASSPDREGPSDTQYF.

The rearrangement uses TRBV19 and TRBJ1-2, with a weak D call TRBD1 (6 bases). Trimming pared 7 bases from V and 4 bases from J, leaving 10 bases between. From germline, CDR1 is LNHDA and CDR2 SQIVND (reference sequence). The length of the CDR3 is 12 residues. CDR3 amino acids: CASTSDSYGYTF. CDR3 nucleotides: TGTGCCAGTACCTCGGACAGCTATGGCTACACCTTC.

This clonotype was counted at least ten times. This sequence joins TRBV7-8 and TRBJ2-1; a weak D match, TRBD2 (6 bases). The ends were cut back, 5 bases at V and 8 bases at J, with 13 bases in the middle. Germline V gene data show CDR1 as SGHVS and CDR2 as FQNEAQ. The CDR3 contains 13 residues. The CDR3 DNA reads as TGTGCCAGCAGCCCACGGTGGGAGGATGAGCAGTTCTTC. Amino acid sequence: CASSPRWEDEQFF.

The rearrangement joins TRBV7-7 to TRBJ2-7; TRBD2 matches 10 bases. Trimming took 5 bases from V and 4 from J; bases not matched to a gene: 8. The germline gives CDR1 SSHAT, CDR2 FNYEAQ (reference sequence). CDR3 length equals 15 residues. The CDR3 region has the DNA TGTGCCAGCAGCCTCGGTGGACTAGCGGAGTACGAGCAGTACTTC. Protein sequence: CASSLGGLAEYEQYF.

This clonotype came up a few times. CDR3 nucleotide sequence: TGTGCCAGCAGTTACGCGCGGGGTATGAGCGGGGAGCTGTTTTTT. This sequence encodes CASSYARGMSGELFF. The rearrangement joins TRBV6-2 or TRBV6-3 to TRBJ2-2, with a weak D call TRBD2 (6 bases). V gave up 2 bases and J gave up 7 bases, with 14 bases separating them. The CDR3 covers 15 residues. CDR1 and CDR2 (germline): MNHEY, SVGEGT.

This sequence joins TRBV7-2 and TRBJ2-2; D is possibly TRBD2 (5 bases). Trimming left V 5 bases short and J 8 bases short, with 9 bases between. The V gene's germline CDR1 is SGHTA and CDR2 FQGNSA. CDR3 length: 12 residues. The CDR3 sequence is CASSAPGGELFF. CDR3 in DNA: TGTGCCAGCAGCGCGCCGGGGGGGGAGCTGTTTTTT.

This clonotype was seen only once. The genes are TRBV20-1 and TRBJ2-3, with 11 bases aligning to TRBD1. Germline CDR1 reads DFQATT; CDR2 reads SNEGSKA (reference sequence). The CDR3 length is 15 residues. The V segment lost 7 bases and the J segment 3 bases; nucleotides outside the gene matches: 9. The CDR3 reads CSGTFGTGGTDTQYF. The CDR3, as DNA: TGCAGTGGAACTTTTGGGACAGGGGGGACAGATACGCAGTATTTT.

The chain recombines TRBV7-2 with TRBJ2-1, with 15 nucleotides matching TRBD2. This CDR3 is built from 15 residues. The V gene's germline CDR1 is SGHTA and CDR2 FQGNSA. Unmatched junction bases numbered 5, after V lost 5 bases and J lost 9 bases. The CDR3 protein is CASSPGLAGGTEQFF. CDR3 in DNA: TGTGCCAGCAGCCCGGGACTAGCGGGAGGCACTGAGCAGTTCTTC.

The J gene is TRBJ2-1, the V gene TRBV20-1; D perhaps matches TRBD1 (5 bases). Germline V gene lookup returns CDR1 DFQATT and CDR2 SNEGSKA (reference sequence). This CDR3 comprises 13 residues. With 5 bases removed from V and 8 bases from J, the gap between germline ends came to 16 bases. The DNA of the CDR3 is TGCAGTGCTCTAGGCCAAGGGGCCGATGAGCAGTTCTTC. Translated: CSALGQGADEQFF.

The chain recombines TRBV10-2 with TRBJ1-5; D gene ambiguous. The CDR3 is made up of 14 amino acids. Germline CDR1 reads WSHSY; CDR2 reads SAAADI. V lost 8 bases, J lost 0 bases, and 11 bases lay in between. Here the CDR3 DNA reads TGCGCCAGCGCCGATCGGACTAGCAATCAGCCCCAGCATTTT. Translated: CASADRTSNQPQHF.

The chain combines TRBV20-1 with TRBJ2-7; 8 bases map to TRBD2. This CDR3 spans 15 amino acids. After removal of 1 base from V and 4 bases from J, the junction contained 9 bases not matched to a gene. Germline V gives CDR1 DFQATT, CDR2 SNEGSKA (reference sequence). The CDR3 loop reads CSARVPSGSWYEQYF. The CDR3 DNA reads TGCAGTGCTAGAGTCCCCAGCGGGAGCTGGTACGAGCAGTACTTC.

V and J are TRBV7-2 and TRBJ2-5; no reliable D call. Germline V gives CDR1 SGHTA, CDR2 FQGNSA. Deletions cut 5 bases from V and 5 bases from J, with 9 bases between. The CDR3 sequence is 12 residues long. CDR3 DNA sequence: TGTGCCAGCAGCCAAGCCACCGAGACCCAGTACTTC. The encoded protein is CASSQATETQYF.

The rearrangement links TRBV7-9 to TRBJ1-5; tentative D call: TRBD1 (5 bases). This CDR3 is built from 14 residues. CDR1 and CDR2 (germline): SEHNR, FQNEAQ (reference sequence). The V and J ends lost 5 bases and 7 bases respectively, with 15 bases between them. CDR3 coding DNA: TGTGCCAGCAGCCCCAGAGGGGCCAACCAGCCCCAGCATTTT. Its translation is CASSPRGANQPQHF.

This clonotype was detected only a few times. This chain uses TRBV6-2 or TRBV6-3 with TRBJ2-7, with a tentative D call TRBD1 (6 bases). V was pared by 2 bases and J by 2 bases, with 13 bases between. The germline V gene has CDR1 MNHEY and CDR2 SVGEGT. This CDR3 is built from 15 residues. The CDR3 spells CASSYRQERTYEQYF. The DNA of the CDR3 is TGTGCCAGCAGTTACCGACAGGAGCGAACCTACGAGCAGTACTTC.

There are a few counts of this clonotype. This chain links TRBV12-5 with TRBJ2-1; no clear D gene. V was shortened by 1 base and J by 8 bases, with 15 bases between the two germline ends. Germline CDR1 is LGHNT and CDR2 is FRNRAP. The CDR3 totals 15 residues. CDR3: CASGLDATVGYEQFF. For the CDR3, the DNA is TGTGCTAGTGGTTTGGATGCTACGGTGGGCTATGAGCAGTTCTTC.

The chain carries TRBV7-9 and TRBJ2-1; the D is unclear. V lost 11 bases to trimming and J lost 4 bases, with 12 bases between them. CDR1 and CDR2 (germline): SEHNR, FQNEAQ (reference sequence). This CDR3 is built from 12 residues. CDR3 protein: CAPGPLYNEQFF. Here the CDR3 DNA reads TGTGCCCCCGGGCCCCTTTACAATGAGCAGTTCTTC.

The chain recombines TRBV7-6 with TRBJ2-7; D not resolved. V lost 4 bases, J lost 2 bases, and 18 bases lay in between. The CDR3 loop spans 16 amino acids. The germline V gene has CDR1 SGHVS and CDR2 FNYEAQ. Here the CDR3 reads CASSSNLDKNPYEQYF. CDR3 bases: TGTGCCAGCAGCTCAAACTTAGACAAGAACCCCTACGAGCAGTACTTC.

Only a few counts were recorded for this clonotype. J is TRBJ2-3 and V is TRBV24-1; 12 nucleotides match TRBD2. This CDR3 comprises 19 residues. Germline CDR1 is KGHDR and CDR2 is SFDVKD. The V and J ends lost 2 bases and 0 bases, in that order; junction bases with no gene match: 8. CDR3 in DNA: TGTGCCACCAGTGATTCCGCGCTGGGGACTAGCGGGAGCACAGATACGCAGTATTTT. This sequence encodes CATSDSALGTSGSTDTQYF.